This TCR beta chain stems from a study of cytomegalovirus exposure and HLA in healthy donors. Study outcomes and limitations: Beyond CMV serostatus, there was no information to go on about immune exposure. Sequence variants that were highly shared formed a cluster that was likely a sequencing artifact.

Amplification used 60 Vbeta primers and 13 Jbeta primers. The table came from immunoSEQ multiplex PCR; TCRdb's copy has only in-frame clones and leaves some out. The sample gives 130,000 or so clones, roughly 70% of which show up once; 5.5% to 7% is in the top ten. The donors comprised healthy bone marrow donors. Only a few counts were recorded for this clone. Its antigen is unknown. J lost 1 base, V lost 3 bases, and 11 bases had no gene match. Germline V gene sequence: CDR1 SNHLY, CDR2 FYNNEI. The CDR3 consists of 18 residues. The chain combines TRBV2 with TRBJ2-3; 9 bases match TRBD2. Sequenced material: PBMCs. The origin of this receptor is a man aged 35 to 55 in good health and CMV-seropositive. The CDR3 nucleotides read TGTGCCAGCAGTGACGGGGGTGCGGGGGGGCTGGGCACAGATACGCAGTATTTT. It yields the protein CASSDGGAGGLGTDTQYF.